The next 28 T cell receptor beta chains were all read from a single sample in a study of neurological immune-mediated disorders. TCRdb recomputed calls from the 5' RACE reads with MiXCR, one row per CDR3 protein. The sample yields 25,000 to 35,000 distinct CDR3 sequences, over 10% seen once. The sequenced sample consisted of PBMCs. The receptors derive from a woman aged 55-69 years in good health.

This clonotype was seen a handful of times. The chain joins TRBV5-1 to TRBJ1-1, with D possibly matching TRBD1 (5 bases). The CDR3 runs to 14 residues. Deletions cut 4 bases from V and 8 bases from J, with 18 bases between. Germline V gives CDR1 SGHRS, CDR2 YFSETQ. CDR3 protein: CASSQLGGVGEAFF. As DNA, the CDR3 is TGCGCCAGCAGCCAACTGGGGGGGGTGGGAGAAGCTTTCTTT.

The V gene is TRBV5-4, the J gene TRBJ2-4, with a tentative D call TRBD2 (5 bases). V was clipped by 0 bases and J by 0 bases, with 7 bases between them. The CDR3 totals 15 residues. The V gene's germline CDR1 is SGHNT and CDR2 YYREEE (reference sequence). CDR3 coding DNA: TGTGCCAGCAGCTTGGCCGGGGTAGCCAAAAACATTCAGTACTTC. Protein: CASSLAGVAKNIQYF.

Many counts were recorded for this clonotype. This chain links TRBV7-9 with TRBJ2-3; D is possibly TRBD2 (6 bases). Trimming shortened V by 2 bases and J by 1 base, and 10 bases separated the two germline ends. CDR3 length: 15 residues. Looked up from germline, CDR1 is SEHNR and CDR2 is FQNEAQ (reference sequence). The CDR3 DNA is TGTGCCAGCAGCTTACAGGCTAGCGGCACAGATACGCAGTATTTT. Its protein is CASSLQASGTDTQYF.

This clonotype showed up many times. The J gene is TRBJ2-3, the V gene TRBV5-1; 8 bases match TRBD2. V shed 0 bases, J shed 0 bases, and the junction held 12 bases outside the gene matches. This CDR3 contains 19 residues. From germline, CDR1 is SGHRS and CDR2 YFSETQ. The CDR3 sequence is CASSLDNVLAVSSTDTQYF. CDR3 bases: TGCGCCAGCAGCTTGGATAATGTACTAGCGGTGTCTAGCACAGATACGCAGTATTTT.

In this sample, this clonotype turned up many times. V and J are TRBV3-1 and TRBJ2-7, with D possibly being TRBD1 (7 bases). Germline V gives CDR1 LGHDT, CDR2 YNNKEL (reference sequence). The CDR3 is 15 residues long. Deletions cut 1 base from V and 2 bases from J, with 12 bases between. CDR3 protein: CASSQGQGGTYEQYF. DNA for the CDR3: TGTGCCAGCAGCCAAGGACAGGGAGGCACCTACGAGCAGTACTTC.

This clonotype was counted many times. The rearrangement uses TRBV12-3 or TRBV12-4 and TRBJ2-3, with 9 bases aligning to TRBD1. The CDR3 covers 15 residues. The V segment lost 3 bases and the J segment 4 bases; nucleotides outside the gene matches: 5. The CDR3 DNA follows: TGTGCCAGCAGTTTCGGGACAGGGCGCCCAGATACGCAGTATTTT. Translating it yields CASSFGTGRPDTQYF.

A note on this clonotype: This may arise from a read error, as a much more abundant clone is one base away. This likely comes from a read error, as the CDR3 has no conserved phenylalanine or tryptophan at its end. The rearrangement links TRBV20-1 to TRBJ2-7, with 8 bases lining up with TRBD2. The CDR3 spans 14 residues. V lost 1 base and J lost 5; bases outside the gene matches: 7. Germline lookup yields CDR1 DFQATT and CDR2 SNEGSKA (reference sequence). The CDR3 sequence: CSARGRRTSHEQYY. CDR3 sequence (DNA): TGCAGTGCTAGAGGTAGGAGGACTAGCCACGAGCAGTACTAC.

In this sample, this clonotype turned up a few times. This chain links TRBV29-1 with TRBJ2-3; D call uncertain. This CDR3 has 13 amino acids. The ends were cut back, 6 bases at V and 2 bases at J, with 12 bases in the middle. Germline assignment: CDR1 SQVTM and CDR2 ANQGSEA. For the CDR3, the DNA is TGCAGCGTCGGTGGACGGAACACAGATACGCAGTATTTT. It specifies CSVGGRNTDTQYF.

This clonotype was picked up many times. V usage is TRBV20-1 and J usage is TRBJ2-5, with D possibly being TRBD1 or TRBD2 (5 bases each). The CDR3 is 13 amino acids. V lost 3 bases to trimming and J lost 1 base, with 9 bases between them. Germline V CDR1 and CDR2: DFQATT, SNEGSKA (reference sequence). This CDR3 reads CSARAGTQETQYF. CDR3 DNA sequence: TGCAGTGCTAGGGCCGGGACCCAAGAGACCCAGTACTTC.

This clonotype was counted at least ten times. This chain uses TRBV6-2 or TRBV6-3 with TRBJ2-1, with a tentative D call TRBD2 (6 bases). There are 13 residues in the CDR3. Germline CDR1 and CDR2: MNHEY and SVGEGT. V dropped 5 bases and J dropped 8 bases, with 13 bases sitting between them. CDR3 region: CASSPSGLYEQFF. The CDR3 bases are TGTGCCAGCAGTCCATCGGGACTCTATGAGCAGTTCTTC.

This clonotype was recorded at least ten times. The chain is built from TRBV7-2 and TRBJ2-1; D unresolved. The CDR3 contains 14 residues. The V and J ends lost 4 bases and 7 bases respectively, with 14 bases between them. Germline V gene data show CDR1 as SGHTA and CDR2 as FQGNSA. The CDR3 bases are TGTGCCAGCAGCTCCCGGGCCGTATATAATGAGCAGTTCTTC. Its protein is CASSSRAVYNEQFF.

In this sample, this clonotype turned up many times. The chain joins TRBV3-1 to TRBJ1-4; TRBD1 matches 8 bases. V dropped 5 bases and J dropped 3; count of bases not matched to a gene: 5. Germline V gene data show CDR1 as LGHDT and CDR2 as YNNKEL (reference sequence). This CDR3 has 15 amino acids. The CDR3 here is CASSTGQGPNEKLFF. As DNA, the CDR3 is TGTGCCAGCAGCACCGGACAGGGACCTAATGAAAAACTGTTTTTT.

The chain carries TRBV19 and TRBJ1-1; no definite D call. This CDR3 has 13 residues. Deletions cut 2 bases from V and 1 base from J, with 5 bases between. CDR1 and CDR2 from the germline V gene are LNHDA and SQIVND (reference sequence). The chain's CDR3 is CASSIRENTEAFF. CDR3 coding DNA: TGTGCCAGTAGTATAAGGGAGAACACTGAAGCTTTCTTT.

The CDR3 reads CASSYSTGGWGANVLTF. CDR3 nucleotide sequence: TGTGCCAGCAGTTACTCGACGGGGGGATGGGGGGCCAACGTCCTGACTTTC. The J gene is TRBJ2-6, the V gene TRBV6-5; 7 bases agree with TRBD2. Germline assignment: CDR1 MNHEY and CDR2 SVGAGI. J was trimmed by 4 bases and V by 0 bases; bases with no gene match: 6. This CDR3 contains 17 residues.

At least ten counts were recorded for this clonotype. The chain joins TRBV20-1 to TRBJ1-5, with a tentative D call TRBD1 (5 bases). Germline V CDR1 and CDR2: DFQATT, SNEGSKA (reference sequence). CDR3 length equals 15 residues. The V and J ends lost 0 bases and 6 bases respectively, with 15 bases between them. The CDR3 region has the DNA TGCAGTGCTAGAGATCTAGCAGAAGGGACTCAGCCCCAGCATTTT. It translates to CSARDLAEGTQPQHF.

This clonotype was detected many times. The V call is TRBV20-1, the J call TRBJ2-1; D is possibly TRBD1 (6 bases). Germline values: CDR1 DFQATT, CDR2 SNEGSKA (reference sequence). Trimming removed 6 bases from V and 2 bases from J, with 14 bases in between. This CDR3 has 14 amino acids. CDR3 loop: CSAPLGAPYNEQFF. In DNA, the CDR3 is TGCAGTGCCCCTCTGGGGGCCCCCTACAATGAGCAGTTCTTC.

Ten or more counts support this clonotype. V gene TRBV5-5 combines with J gene TRBJ2-2; no clear D. This CDR3 has 12 residues. Per germline, CDR1 SGHKS and CDR2 YYEKEE (reference sequence). Trimming took 2 bases from V and 7 from J, leaving 6 bases between them. The CDR3 is CASSFLNGELFF. CDR3 coding DNA: TGTGCCAGCAGCTTCTTGAACGGGGAGCTGTTTTTT.

With respect to this clonotype: The germline gene is not matched at one end of the junction; a read error may be the cause. The chain is built from TRBV5-1 and TRBJ1-1, with D tentatively TRBD1 (5 bases). The CDR3 sequence is 15 residues long. CDR1 and CDR2 (germline): SGHRS, YFSETQ. CDR3 DNA: TGCGCCAACAGCTTGGGAGCAGGGATGAACACTGAATCTTTCTTT. Protein sequence: CANSLGAGMNTESFF.

In this sample, this clonotype turned up many times. The CDR3 coding sequence is TGTGCCAGCAGCTTGGCGGGGGACATTAATGAAAAACTGTTTTTT. Protein product: CASSLAGDINEKLFF. This chain connects TRBV5-6 to TRBJ1-4; weak D call: TRBD1 (6 bases). Germline V lookup: CDR1 SGHDT, CDR2 YYEEEE. Trimming pared 0 bases from V and 4 bases from J, leaving 10 bases between. The CDR3 loop spans 15 amino acids.

This clonotype was counted many times. This sequence joins TRBV5-1 and TRBJ2-2; TRBD1 matches 11 bases. The CDR3 loop spans 16 amino acids. V was clipped by 3 bases and J by 2 bases; unmatched bases: 3. Germline V lookup: CDR1 SGHRS, CDR2 YFSETQ. The DNA of the CDR3 is TGCGCCAGCAGCTCGGGACAGGGGGACAACACCGGGGAGCTGTTTTTT. Protein: CASSSGQGDNTGELFF.

This clonotype was recorded at least ten times. This chain connects TRBV7-2 to TRBJ1-5; TRBD1 is a possible D gene (6 bases). This CDR3 region has 15 residues. Trimming pared 1 base from V and 6 bases from J, leaving 13 bases between. Germline CDR1 is SGHTA and CDR2 is FQGNSA. CDR3 in amino acids: CASSLVGAPGQPQHF. The DNA of the CDR3 is TGTGCCAGCAGCTTAGTGGGGGCGCCGGGTCAGCCCCAGCATTTT.

The chain employs TRBV4-3 and TRBJ1-2; TRBD1 might be the D (5 bases). The CDR3 has 15 residues. V lost 5 bases, J lost 5 bases, and 18 bases lay in between. Per germline, CDR1 LGHNA and CDR2 YSLEER. The CDR3 loop reads CASSKTARGAYGYTF. The CDR3 bases are TGCGCCAGCAGCAAGACCGCACGGGGCGCTTATGGCTACACCTTC.

This clonotype was recorded many times. The gene calls are TRBV10-3 and TRBJ1-2, with D perhaps matching TRBD1 (5 bases). V was clipped by 2 bases and J by 4 bases, with 14 bases between them. Germline assignment: CDR1 ENHRY and CDR2 SYGVKD. The CDR3 covers 15 residues. In DNA, the CDR3 is TGTGCCATCAGTGAGGGGGCAGGTCAGCTCTATGGCTACACCTTC. It translates to CAISEGAGQLYGYTF.

This clonotype showed up many times. The chain links TRBV27 to TRBJ1-1; D gene uncertain. The CDR3 extends over 16 amino acids. From germline, CDR1 is MNHEY and CDR2 SMNVEV (reference sequence). V lost 3 bases to trimming and J lost 4 bases, with 18 bases between them. CDR3 in amino acids: CASSFYTADGSTEAFF. The CDR3 coding sequence is TGTGCCAGCAGTTTCTATACCGCCGATGGGAGCACTGAAGCTTTCTTT.

Worth noting for this clonotype: This is likely a read error, given that the CDR3 carries no conserved phenylalanine or tryptophan at its end. This rearrangement joins TRBV12-3 or TRBV12-4 to TRBJ1-4; D is uncertain. The CDR3 extends over 14 amino acids. Between the trimmed V and J ends, which lost 0 bases and 8 bases, there was a span of 10 bases. CDR3 residues: CASSLAPCSEKLFS. DNA for the CDR3: TGTGCCAGCAGTTTAGCCCCGTGCTCGGAAAAACTGTTTTCT.

This clonotype was recorded many times. The gene calls are TRBV19 and TRBJ1-5; D call uncertain. In germline, CDR1 is LNHDA, CDR2 SQIVND (reference sequence). V lost 5 bases to trimming and J lost 6 bases, with 11 bases between them. This CDR3 has 13 amino acids. As DNA, the CDR3 is TGTGCCAGTAGTGGCCGCCTGCCTCAGCCCCAGCATTTT. Amino acids: CASSGRLPQPQHF.

This clonotype was recorded many times. The chain is built from TRBV12-3 or TRBV12-4 and TRBJ2-1; D might be TRBD1 (6 bases). The CDR3 extends over 16 amino acids. V dropped 0 bases and J dropped 4 bases, with 13 bases sitting between them. CDR3 loop: CASSLAQDSPYNEQFF. For the CDR3, the DNA is TGTGCCAGCAGTTTAGCGCAGGACAGCCCTTACAATGAGCAGTTCTTC.

The rearrangement links TRBV24-1 to TRBJ2-1; D is ambiguous. CDR3 length equals 11 residues. V gave up 9 bases and J gave up 4 bases, with 6 bases separating them. CDR1 and CDR2 from the germline V gene are KGHDR and SFDVKD. CDR3 sequence reads: CATERYNEQFF. The CDR3 bases are TGTGCCACCGAACGATACAATGAGCAGTTCTTC.